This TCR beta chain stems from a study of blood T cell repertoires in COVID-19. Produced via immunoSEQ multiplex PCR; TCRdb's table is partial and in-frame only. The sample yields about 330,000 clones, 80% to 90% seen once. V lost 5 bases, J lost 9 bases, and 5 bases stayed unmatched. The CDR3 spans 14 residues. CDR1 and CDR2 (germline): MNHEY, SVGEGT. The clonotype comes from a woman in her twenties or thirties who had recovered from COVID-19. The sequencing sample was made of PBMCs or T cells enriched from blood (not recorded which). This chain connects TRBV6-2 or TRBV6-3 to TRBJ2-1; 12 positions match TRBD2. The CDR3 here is CASSGLAGLGEQFF. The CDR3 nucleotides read TGTGCCAGCAGTGGACTAGCGGGGTTGGGTGAGCAGTTCTTC.